The 10 T cell receptor beta chains presented below share a single source sample, sequenced in a study of blood T cell repertoires in COVID-19. TCRdb keeps only in-frame clones here, not all; method: immunoSEQ multiplex PCR. The profile covers around 190,000 clones, with roughly 79% appearing a single time and 8% to 13% taken by the ten largest. What was sequenced was peripheral blood. These receptors were taken from a woman aged 35 to 49 with COVID-19, enrolled during active disease.

The gene calls are TRBV3-1 (or the pseudogene TRBV3-2) and TRBJ2-3; 8 bases map to TRBD1. The V gene's germline CDR1 is LGHDT and CDR2 YNNKEL (reference sequence). V was pared by 4 bases and J by 5 bases, with 11 bases of the junction left unmatched. The length of the CDR3 is 16 residues. The CDR3 nucleotides read TGTGCCAGCAGCCGCGGACAGGGACTTGAGGGAGATACGCAGTATTTT. Its protein product is CASSRGQGLEGDTQYF.

The chain combines TRBV7-8 with TRBJ2-2; perhaps TRBD1 as D (5 bases). CDR1 is SGHVS and CDR2 is FQNEAQ in the germline V gene. V was pared by 5 bases and J by 5 bases, with 9 bases between. The CDR3 has 13 residues. The CDR3 DNA sequence: TGTGCCAGCAGCAAAGGGGTTACCGGGGAGCTGTTTTTT. Translated, it gives CASSKGVTGELFF.

This chain links TRBV6-5 with TRBJ1-1; perhaps TRBD1 as D (6 bases). V was shortened by 8 bases and J by 1 base, with 8 bases between the two germline ends. CDR3 length: 12 amino acids. The germline gives CDR1 MNHEY, CDR2 SVGAGI. CDR3 region: CASGTQNTEAFF. CDR3 bases: TGTGCCAGCGGGACACAGAACACTGAAGCTTTCTTT.

The chain couples TRBV29-1 to TRBJ1-1; D possibly corresponds to TRBD1 (5 bases). CDR3 length: 13 residues. Germline CDR1 SQVTM, CDR2 ANQGSEA. Trimming took 4 bases from V and 0 from J, leaving 9 bases between them. CDR3 in amino acids: CSVGVGLNTEAFF. The CDR3 DNA sequence: TGCAGCGTTGGCGTGGGGCTGAACACTGAAGCTTTCTTT.

The chain recombines TRBV29-1 with TRBJ2-1; TRBD1 might be the D (5 bases). CDR1 SQVTM and CDR2 ANQGSEA come from the germline V gene. Trimming left V 5 bases short and J 1 base short, with 12 bases between. This CDR3 is built from 14 residues. The CDR3, as DNA: TGCAGCGTTCAGGGTAGGGGATCCTACAATGAGCAGTTCTTC. Amino acid sequence: CSVQGRGSYNEQFF.

The chain joins TRBV7-8 to TRBJ2-2; no firm D call. The V end was cut by 3 bases, the J end by 0 bases, with 8 bases between. Germline V gene sequence: CDR1 SGHVS, CDR2 FQNEAQ. The CDR3 runs to 15 residues. CDR3 region: CASSLARTNTGELFF. In DNA, the CDR3 is TGTGCCAGCAGCTTGGCCCGAACGAACACCGGGGAGCTGTTTTTT.

This chain connects TRBV6-5 to TRBJ2-3, with D maybe TRBD1 (6 bases). From germline, CDR1 is MNHEY and CDR2 SVGAGI. The CDR3 consists of 16 residues. Between the trimmed V and J ends, which lost 2 bases and 1 base, there was a span of 13 bases. Here the CDR3 DNA reads TGTGCCAGCAGTTACCAAGCGAGGACAGGCACAGATACGCAGTATTTT. It encodes CASSYQARTGTDTQYF.

The chain is built from TRBV6-2 or TRBV6-3 and TRBJ2-7; possibly TRBD1 for D (5 bases). Germline lookup yields CDR1 MNHEY and CDR2 SVGEGT. CDR3 length: 16 amino acids. The V and J ends lost 0 bases and 3 bases respectively, with 15 bases between them. The CDR3 is CASSYSPQAWGYEQYF. The CDR3, as DNA: TGTGCCAGCAGTTACTCCCCACAGGCTTGGGGCTACGAGCAGTACTTC.

V and J are TRBV5-5 and TRBJ1-2; tentative D call: TRBD1 (6 bases). Germline assignment: CDR1 SGHKS and CDR2 YYEKEE (reference sequence). V lost 3 bases to trimming and J lost 2 bases, with 11 bases between them. CDR3 size: 14 residues. The CDR3 region is CASSSSGGNYGYTF. Here the CDR3 DNA reads TGTGCCAGCAGCTCCTCGGGGGGCAACTATGGCTACACCTTC.

CDR3 residues: CASSQCAV. In DNA, the CDR3 is TGTGCCAGCAGCCAATGCGCTGTC. V is TRBV3-1 (or the pseudogene TRBV3-2) and J is TRBJ2-7; D gene ambiguous. From germline, CDR1 is LGHDT and CDR2 YNNKEL (reference sequence). The length of the CDR3 is 8 residues.